These 5 T cell receptor beta chains share one sample of origin, sequenced in a study of blood T cell repertoires in COVID-19. The table came from immunoSEQ multiplex PCR; TCRdb's copy has only in-frame clones and leaves some out. This table holds 45,000 to 50,000 clones, around 79% found once. Sequenced input: peripheral blood. The receptors shown here come from a human donor with active or convalescent COVID-19. The donor label of this sample is uncertain.

The chain is built from TRBV5-4 and TRBJ2-5; 8 bases line up with TRBD1. CDR3 length: 15 amino acids. Germline CDR1 SGHNT, CDR2 YYREEE (reference sequence). V dropped 1 base and J dropped 5; count of bases not matched to a gene: 7. The CDR3 DNA reads as TGTGCCAGCAGCTTGTACCAGGGGGCTTCGGAGACCCAGTACTTC. As protein: CASSLYQGASETQYF.

This rearrangement joins TRBV6-1 to TRBJ2-7; 10 nucleotides match TRBD1. CDR1 is MNHNS, CDR2 SASEGT, per germline. After removal of 4 bases from V and 5 bases from J, the junction contained 14 bases not matched to a gene. CDR3 size: 17 residues. In DNA form, the CDR3 reads TGTGCCAGCAGTGTGTATCCCCCGGGACAGGGGTTCCACGAGCAGTACTTC. Translated: CASSVYPPGQGFHEQYF.

The V gene is TRBV7-6, the J gene TRBJ1-1; 7 bases match TRBD1. Trimming took 2 bases from V and 10 from J; bases not matched to a gene: 4. Germline V gene lookup returns CDR1 SGHVS and CDR2 FNYEAQ. There are 12 residues in the CDR3. The CDR3, as DNA: TGTGCCAGCAGCTTAAACACAGGGGCAGCTTTCTTT. Encoded protein: CASSLNTGAAFF.

CDR3 in DNA: TGTGCCAGCAGCTTAGACCAGCGGGAGGGCCCTCGGAATGAGCAGTTCTTC. Amino acids: CASSLDQREGPRNEQFF. The chain combines TRBV11-2 with TRBJ2-1; TRBD2 agrees at 10 bases. From germline, CDR1 is SGHAT and CDR2 FQNNGV. The CDR3 runs to 17 residues. J gave up 7 bases and V 0 bases, and 9 bases lay outside the gene matches.

The gene calls are TRBV7-3 and TRBJ2-1; 9 nucleotides match TRBD2. This CDR3 comprises 16 residues. From germline, CDR1 is SGHTA and CDR2 FQGTGA. With V trimmed by 5 bases and J by 9 bases, 14 bases remained unmatched. The CDR3 region is CASSGGAGGPFGEQFF. The CDR3 DNA is TGTGCCAGCAGCGGGGGAGCGGGAGGTCCGTTTGGTGAGCAGTTCTTC. Combining the CDR3 with reference TRBV7-3 and TRBJ2-1 gives the whole variable domain GAGVSQTPSNKVTEKGKYVELRCDPISGHTALYWYRQSLGQGPEFLIYFQGTGAADDSGLPNDRFFAVRPEGSVSTLKIQRTERGDSAVYLCASSGGAGGPFGEQFFGPGTRLTVL.